Following are 9 T cell receptor beta chains from one sample sequenced in a study of blood T cell repertoires in COVID-19. Here immunoSEQ multiplex PCR was the method, and the copy in TCRdb shows in-frame clones only, minus some. Here the sample spans 140,000 to 150,000 clones, roughly 84% being singletons. The sequencing sample was made of peripheral blood. Receptor source: a human donor in a cohort sampled during active COVID-19.

The chain combines TRBV5-4 with TRBJ2-7, with TRBD1 as a possible D gene (5 bases). Trimming removed 0 bases from V and 5 bases from J, with 12 bases in between. This CDR3 contains 14 residues. Looked up from germline, CDR1 is SGHNT and CDR2 is YYREEE (reference sequence). CDR3 region: CASSLVDSADEQYV. The CDR3 DNA is TGTGCCAGCAGCTTGGTCGACAGCGCCGACGAGCAGTACGTC.

This chain links TRBV28 with TRBJ1-5; D is possibly TRBD1 (6 bases). The CDR3 sequence is 15 residues long. Trimming cost V 1 base and J 2 bases, with 9 bases left between them. CDR1 MDHEN and CDR2 SYDVKM come from the germline V gene. The CDR3 DNA is TGTGCCAGCAGTTTATCTCGACAGGGCAATCAGCCCCAGCATTTT. It specifies CASSLSRQGNQPQHF.

This chain uses TRBV20-1 with TRBJ2-5; 14 bases agree with TRBD2. Germline loops: CDR1 DFQATT, CDR2 SNEGSKA (reference sequence). V shed 5 bases and J 14 bases; nucleotides not matched to a gene: 4. The CDR3 runs to 11 residues. The CDR3 DNA is TGCAGTGCTGTGGGACTAGCGGGAGTATACTTC. Translation: CSAVGLAGVYF.

V and J are TRBV10-3 and TRBJ2-3; TRBD1 aligns across 10 bases. The V gene end was trimmed by 2 bases and the J gene end by 6 bases; junction bases not matched to a gene: 11. The CDR3 spans 17 residues. Per the germline V gene, CDR1 is ENHRY and CDR2 is SYGVKD. CDR3 loop: CAISEPRQGAGLDTQYF. The CDR3, as DNA: TGTGCCATCAGTGAGCCGCGACAGGGGGCGGGGTTGGATACGCAGTATTTT.

This chain uses TRBV4-1 with TRBJ1-2, with TRBD1 matching over 7 bases. CDR3 length: 16 residues. Germline CDR1 reads MGHRA; CDR2 reads YSYEKL. V shed 4 bases, J shed 1 base, and the junction held 9 bases outside the gene matches. CDR3 nucleotide sequence: TGCGCCAGCAGCCGCATTACCGGGACAGATAACTATGGCTACACCTTC. Translated, it gives CASSRITGTDNYGYTF.

V and J are TRBV27 and TRBJ2-7; a weak D match, TRBD2 (6 bases). The CDR3 has 13 amino acids. The ends were cut back, 6 bases at V and 6 bases at J, with 15 bases in the middle. Germline loops: CDR1 MNHEY, CDR2 SMNVEV (reference sequence). CDR3 DNA: TGTGCCAGCAGGAGGACTAAAGGGGCCGAGCAGTACTTC. It codes for CASRRTKGAEQYF.

The CDR3 loop is CASRVGQDQLSTF. The CDR3 coding sequence is TGTGCCAGCAGGGTGGGACAGGACCAGCTCTCCACCTTC. The rearrangement links TRBV2 to TRBJ1-2, with TRBD1 identical over 8 bases. The CDR3 runs 13 residues. Looked up from germline, CDR1 is SNHLY and CDR2 is FYNNEI. The V segment lost 6 bases and the J segment 13 bases; nucleotides outside the gene matches: 13. Based on the CDR3 plus reference TRBV2 and TRBJ1-2, the full variable domain is EPEVTQTPSHQVTQMGQEVILRCVPISNHLYFYWYRQILGQKVEFLVSFYNNEISEKSEIFDDQFSVERPDGSNFTLKIRSTKLEDSAMYFCASRVGQDQLSTFGSGTRLTVV.

This rearrangement joins TRBV5-1 to TRBJ1-2; D ambiguous. The CDR3 is 14 residues long. Germline V CDR1 and CDR2: SGHRS, YFSETQ. Trimming shortened V by 4 bases and J by 2 bases, and 12 bases separated the two germline ends. The CDR3 here is CASSGGPENYGYTF. The DNA of the CDR3 is TGCGCCAGCAGCGGCGGCCCGGAAAACTATGGCTACACCTTC.

The gene calls are TRBV6-2 or TRBV6-3 and TRBJ1-4; a weak D match, TRBD1 (5 bases). Germline CDR1 is MNHEY and CDR2 is SVGEGT. Trimming pared 3 bases from V and 3 bases from J, leaving 17 bases between. The CDR3 length is 17 residues. The CDR3: CASSYAFTKGPNEKLFF. Written as DNA, the CDR3 is TGTGCCAGCAGTTATGCGTTCACGAAGGGGCCTAATGAAAAACTGTTTTTT.